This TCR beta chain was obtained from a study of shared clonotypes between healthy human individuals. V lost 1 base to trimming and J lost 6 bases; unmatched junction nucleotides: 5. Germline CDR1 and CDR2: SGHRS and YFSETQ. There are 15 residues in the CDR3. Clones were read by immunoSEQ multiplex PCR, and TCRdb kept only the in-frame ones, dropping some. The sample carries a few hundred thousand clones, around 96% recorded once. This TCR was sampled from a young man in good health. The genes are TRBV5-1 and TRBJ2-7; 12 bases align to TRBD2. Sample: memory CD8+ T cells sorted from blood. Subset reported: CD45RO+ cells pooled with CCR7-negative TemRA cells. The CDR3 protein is CASSLWTSGTREQYF. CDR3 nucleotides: TGCGCCAGCAGCTTGTGGACTAGCGGGACTCGCGAGCAGTACTTC.